These 5 T cell receptor beta chains share one sample of origin, sequenced in a study of T cell changes during pregnancy in multiple sclerosis. The protocol was immunoSEQ multiplex PCR, while the TCRdb copy is restricted to in-frame clones and leaves out a portion. Found here are 65,000 to 85,000 clones, approximately 90% of them singletons; the top ten hold 1.4%. The sample in question was peripheral blood, obtained in the third trimester of pregnancy. These receptors all stem from a female donor with multiple sclerosis, enrolled in a pregnancy study.

The chain joins TRBV19 to TRBJ1-2; D possibly corresponds to TRBD1 (5 bases). Between the trimmed V and J ends, which lost 0 bases and 8 bases, there was a span of 13 bases. CDR1 LNHDA and CDR2 SQIVND come from the germline V gene (reference sequence). The CDR3 runs to 14 residues. The CDR3: CASSIETGLGGYTF. CDR3 sequence (DNA): TGTGCCAGTAGTATAGAAACAGGCCTGGGGGGCTACACCTTC.

The gene calls are TRBV4-1 and TRBJ2-1, with D possibly TRBD2 on 6 matching bases. The CDR3 sequence is 13 residues long. The V end lost 1 base, the J end lost 13 bases, and 14 bases lay between the germline ends. The germline gives CDR1 MGHRA, CDR2 YSYEKL. The CDR3 reads CASSQGWGGAQFF. The CDR3 DNA sequence: TGCGCCAGCAGCCAAGGTTGGGGCGGGGCCCAGTTCTTC.

This clone was picked up one time. V is TRBV2 and J is TRBJ1-2; 7 bases align to TRBD1. Germline V lookup: CDR1 SNHLY, CDR2 FYNNEI. The trim removed 8 bases at V and 5 bases at J, leaving 5 bases unmatched. CDR3 size: 12 residues. Here the CDR3 reads CASSGQKYGYTF. CDR3 sequence (DNA): TGTGCCAGCTCGGGACAGAAGTATGGCTACACCTTC.

V is TRBV7-9 and J is TRBJ1-1, with TRBD1 as a possible D gene (6 bases). The CDR3 sequence is 10 residues long. The V end lost 7 bases, the J end lost 11 bases, and 11 bases lay between the germline ends. CDR1 is SEHNR, CDR2 FQNEAQ, per germline (reference sequence). CDR3: CASTKGEAFF. The CDR3 DNA reads TGTGCCAGCACAAAGGGGGAGGCTTTCTTT. Full variable domain (missing parts from reference TRBV7-9 and TRBJ1-1): DTGVSQNPRHKITKRGQNVTFRCDPISEHNRLYWYRQTLGQGPEFLTYFQNEAQLEKSRLLSDRFSAERPKGSFSTLEIQRTEQGDSAMYLCASTKGEAFFGQGTRLTVV.

This clone was observed a few times. The chain recombines TRBV30 with TRBJ2-1, with a weak D call TRBD1 (6 bases). CDR1 and CDR2 (germline): GTSNPN, SVGIG (reference sequence). This CDR3 has 13 residues. V was clipped by 7 bases and J by 3 bases, with 13 bases between them. CDR3 nucleotide sequence: TGTGCCTCAGAGGGGGACAACTACAATGAGCAGTTCTTC. Protein sequence: CASEGDNYNEQFF.